This T cell receptor (beta chain) comes out of a study of CD8 T cells in Susac syndrome. Points from the study as a whole: As acknowledged by the study, its TCR sequencing and HLA analysis included a relatively small number of individuals.

With regard to this clonotype: Its antigen is undetermined.

Reverse transcription used about 0.45 to 1 ug RNA and random hexamers. MiXCR, applied by TCRdb to the immunoSEQ multiplex PCR reads, yields one record per CDR3 protein. The sample shows about 66,000 distinct CDR3 sequences, about 94% of them seen only once. Through negative isolation, CD4+ and CD8+ T cells were obtained, while TEMRA cells were enriched using FACS. From germline, CDR1 is MDHEN and CDR2 SYDVKM. The CDR3 extends over 12 amino acids. V lost 5 bases and J lost 11, with 15 bases in between. The sample was CD8+ T cells from PBMCs. The chain links TRBV28 to TRBJ1-1; D uncertain. The source is a human donor with multiple sclerosis. The CDR3 loop is CASSPWAPGAFF. The CDR3 bases are TGTGCCAGCAGTCCGTGGGCCCCTGGGGCTTTCTTT.